The TCR beta chain described here comes from a study of cytomegalovirus exposure and HLA in healthy donors (dated by TCRdb to 2016 to 2017). In terms of the full investigation: In an earlier analysis of some 610 of the donors, 276 Gb of sequence data and roughly 100 million unique TCR beta sequences from about 179 million T cells were reported. Around 320 gigabases of sequencing data and tens of millions of unique TCR sequences were included in an early release covering around 650 HLA-typed donors. Of the 300 to 500 genotyped donors, less than 85% were placed in the genetic ancestry cluster associated with self-reported Caucasian donors. The study was designed to test whether signatures of past pathogen exposure could be identified by cataloging public T cell receptors. The T cell repertoires of about 700 subjects were profiled by immunosequencing and related to cytomegalovirus serostatus. Besides the first cohort of about 730 subjects, a separate validation cohort made up of roughly 120 different subjects was used. To predict cytomegalovirus infection status, the study brought together high-throughput TCR immunosequencing, statistical association of individual TCRs with disease status, and machine learning. In a later analysis, previously published TCR beta repertoires from more than 500 donors were re-analyzed and high-resolution HLA genotyping was added so that TCR occurrence patterns could be studied. Rather than drawing on any new phenotypic data, the later analysis identified candidate immune exposures from TCR beta sequences and the way those sequences occurred across donors. An earlier analysis of roughly 580 of the donors used high-throughput TCR beta sequencing to judge whether each TCR beta V gene segment behaved as functional or pseudogenic. Donor age, sex, ethnicity and CMV serostatus were collected together with the repertoire data. Genome-wide SNP genotypes for about 65% of the 666 donors were used in a later genetic analysis, which treated that subset as a discovery cohort. Every discovery cohort repertoire had been produced on one sequencing platform. Both class I and class II loci were covered by HLA typing, at four-digit resolution. Typing coverage differed by locus: A, B, C, DRB1 and DQB1 were typed in roughly 620-630 donors, DQA1 in about 500, DPA1 in some 600, and DPB1 in roughly 450. Several DR-DQ haplotypes were handled as single units for association and clustering because linkage in the cohort was strong. Across about 380 genotyped donors of the cohort, an average of about 200,000 unique TCR beta nucleotide sequences per donor were sequenced, and roughly 20% of those sequences were non-productive. Study-level results and caveats: Specific HLA alleles were associated with 16,951 TCR beta sequences at a false discovery rate of 0.05 in a later analysis. A few of the identified cytomegalovirus-associated TCR beta chains were confirmed in vitro to be specific for cytomegalovirus antigens. While some public TCRs were present in many individuals, most TCR sequences turned up only very rarely across donors. Some IMGT-functional V segments, including TRBV6-2 and TRBV6-3, could not be told apart with the 87-base-pair reads, so those segments were excluded. In this cohort, only TCR beta chains were sequenced, and detectable features were limited by the absence of alpha or paired-chain data. In a later analysis, the rate of TCR association differed among HLA loci, with DRB1 alleles having the most associated TCRs and HLA-C alleles having the fewest. About 17 rarely observed V segments, including chromosome 9 orphons, were excluded from the earlier analysis of several hundred of the donors because counts were too low. A later analysis found that most CMV-associated TCR beta chains appeared HLA-restricted, with HLA associations seemingly driven largely by CMV exposure. A further reported finding was that TCR beta sequences accurately predicted the HLA-A and HLA-B alleles for most subjects in the first cohort. A later analysis found that HLA-associated TCR beta chains were more clonally expanded and had lower generation probabilities than equally common non-associated chains. In a later analysis, several top co-occurrence clusters were reported to appear linked to parvovirus B19, influenza, CMV and Epstein-Barr virus. In the study, approximately 160 TCR beta chains were listed as associated with cytomegalovirus. Linkage disequilibrium might explain the correlated functional status among segregating V segments, but an unknown experimental factor could not be ruled out. In an earlier analysis of 587 of the donors, most TCR beta V segments appeared in productive rearrangements about 87% or about 30% of the time, broadly matching IMGT annotations. Compared with the approximately 710-donor mean, donors in an Asian-associated ancestry cluster had fewer N-insertions in productive TCRs, according to a later genetic analysis. The classifier was reported to diagnose cytomegalovirus status with high specificity and sensitivity in both the original cohort and the validation cohort. Presence/absence analyses assumed roughly uniform sequencing depth across donors, an assumption that may not hold. When HLA alleles, especially DR and DQ, strongly co-occurred, TCR associations were difficult to assign to individual alleles. CMV serostatus was the only immune exposure information available for the cohort. Because HLA typing was missing for some donors at each locus, association tests included only the typed subset. The sequencing pipeline was judged likely to have produced a cluster of highly shared sequence variants as a technical artifact. V-gene and J-gene trimming of TCR beta chains was associated with a missense DCLRE1C variant in a later genetic analysis, and the association was replicated in an independent cohort. The authors suggested that the approach could potentially be generalized to other disease states and immunological phenotypes.

About this clone: Its antigen is still unknown. One junction end does not reproduce the germline sequence, and a read error may be involved.

The library was obtained by the immunoSEQ multiplex PCR assay. For the multiplex PCR, a mixture combining 60 forward primers for TCR Vbeta segments and 13 reverse primers for TCR Jbeta segments was used. A multiplex PCR assay on genomic DNA amplified the CDR3 region of rearranged TCR beta genes. On the Illumina HiSeq System, the amplified TCR beta libraries were sequenced as 87-base-pair reads. In the source study's methods: In a later analysis, 70 million to 95 million unique TCR beta chains were counted across the roughly 610 repertoires, and roughly 11 million of these chains were shared by at least two donors. To remove PCR and sequencing errors, raw reads were error-corrected and collapsed into unique sequences using a nearest-neighbor algorithm that merged closely related sequences. V, D and J gene segments were assigned by aligning CDR3 sequences to IMGT reference sequences. For a sequence to be retained, a match of at least six nucleotides was required to both a V gene segment and a J gene segment. Rearrangements were classified as productive when the CDR3 lacked stop codons and remained in frame with V and J, and all other rearrangements were classified as non-productive. CDR3 was defined by IMGT convention, running from the second conserved V-encoded cysteine to the conserved J-encoded phenylalanine. The earlier analysis of 587 of the donors excluded sequences that lacked an unambiguous match to a single V gene segment. In an earlier analysis of almost 600 of the donors, a V segment was called functional when productive rearrangements were above 56.7%, and segregating when the standard deviation between donors exceeded 5%. A statistical classification framework was built for diagnosing cytomegalovirus status from the catalog of TCR beta chain sequences. In a later analysis, TCR nucleotide sequences were compared against IMGT/GENE-DB human TR gene sequences so that V and J genes could be assigned. In a later analysis, CDR3 sequences and most-parsimonious VDJ recombination scenarios were assigned using the TCRdist pipeline. In a later analysis, every TCR beta chain was defined by the combination of its CDR3 amino acid sequence and its V-gene family, and reads without a unique V-gene family were dropped. As a way to deal with suspected cross-contamination and a sequencing artifact, a later analysis dropped nearly 600 nucleotide sequences that were highly shared and had low generation probability. In a later analysis, a clonal expansion index for each public chain was calculated from normalized within-repertoire ranks of inferred template counts. In a later analysis, generation probabilities were computed with a VDJ recombination model fitted to out-of-frame rearrangements, and the resulting probabilities were checked against IGoR. In a later analysis, TCR-TCR, TCR-HLA and TCR-CMV co-occurrence was scored with hypergeometric tests, and a repertoire-size bias correction was applied to TCR pairs. In a later analysis, false discovery rates were estimated by permuting HLA or CMV assignments 20 times. In a later analysis, co-occurring TCRs were grouped using DBSCAN, with TCRdist sequence similarity added in when clustering inside HLA-allele-positive subsets. Repertoires with fewer than 30,000 or more than 120,000 public chains were left out of co-occurrence clustering, as were about 5 repertoires with anomalous nucleotide sharing. Not all clones reach the TCRdb copy of this immuneACCESS table, which keeps in-frame sequences only. Checked studies attribute under half of the gap to unresolved V genes and leave the rest unexplained. V and J calls and clone size come straight from that table; D and trimming were deduced from the DNA. This sample lists more than 150,000 clones; 75% to 90% were detected once. The leading ten clones occupy more than 1.5% of the sample.

The cohort comprised hundreds of healthy bone marrow donors. At the time of sampling, all cohort members were nominally healthy, though unrecorded immune exposures were likely present. The donor tested CMV seronegative and was one of the 352 seronegative cohort members. A peripheral blood sample was collected from each donor, and TCR beta sequencing was performed on peripheral blood mononuclear cells. Genomic DNA was extracted from the blood cell samples with the Qiagen DNeasy Blood Extraction Kit. The germline V gene specifies MNHEY as CDR1 and SVGAGI as CDR2. From its cysteine to its phenylalanine, the CDR3 spans 16 amino acids. Just CDR3 DNA is preserved here, 48 bases in frame from base 1.

The sample taken for sequencing was PBMCs. The V and J segments used are TRBV6-5 and TRBJ2-5, with TRBD2 matching 10 junction bases. This TCR was sampled from a man between 45 and 60 years old in good health and CMV-seronegative. Here the CDR3 is given as CASSHSSGGSLETQYF. At the DNA level, the sequence is TGTGCCAGCAGTCACTCTAGCGGGGGCTCTTTGGAGACCCAGTACTTC.